These 18 T cell receptor beta chains were sequenced from one sample in a study of T cell responses to AZD1222 COVID-19 vaccine. Profiling relied on immunoSEQ multiplex PCR, and the TCRdb table lists in-frame clones only, not all of them. This repertoire shows about 130,000 clones, around nine tenths found once; its top ten account for more than 0.95%. Specimen: peripheral blood, collected 28 days after the second AZD1222 dose. The receptors originated from an adult who received the AZD1222 COVID-19 vaccine.

The chain couples TRBV21-1 to TRBJ1-2; TRBD1 reflects the table's D call only, with no check against the DNA. TRBV21-1 is tagged as a pseudogene. CDR3 length equals 18 residues. Written as DNA, the CDR3 is TGTGCCAGCAGCAAAAAGAGGCAGGGTGAGGTTGTTGAATATGGCTACACCTTC. Its protein product is CASSKKRQGEVVEYGYTF.

V usage is TRBV18 and J usage is TRBJ1-5, with D unclear. Trimming shortened V by 3 bases and J by 0 bases, and 12 bases separated the two germline ends. CDR3 length: 16 amino acids. Germline V lookup: CDR1 KGHSH, CDR2 LQKENI. CDR3 amino acids: CASSPSQGNSNQPQHF. The DNA of the CDR3 is TGTGCCAGCTCACCGTCCCAAGGAAATAGCAATCAGCCCCAGCATTTT.

CDR3 in amino acids: CASSRGRQGRSGNTIYF. The CDR3, as DNA: TGTGCCAGCAGCCGGGGCCGGCAGGGAAGGAGTGGAAACACCATATATTTT. This chain links TRBV3-1 (or the pseudogene TRBV3-2) with TRBJ1-3, with a tentative D call TRBD1 (5 bases). The CDR3 covers 17 residues. Looked up from germline, CDR1 is LGHDT and CDR2 is YNNKEL (reference sequence). Deletions cut 4 bases from V and 3 bases from J, with 19 bases between.

J is TRBJ1-2 and V is TRBV9; 7 bases match TRBD1. V lost 4 bases, J lost 4 bases, and 10 bases stayed unmatched. Looked up from germline, CDR1 is SGDLS and CDR2 is YYNGEE. The CDR3 is made up of 15 amino acids. CDR3 loop: CASSSEVTGIYGYTF. The CDR3 DNA is TGTGCCAGCAGCTCTGAAGTGACAGGGATCTATGGCTACACCTTC.

The chain recombines TRBV7-3 with TRBJ2-3; D ambiguous. CDR1 is SGHTA and CDR2 is FQGTGA in the germline V gene. V dropped 5 bases and J dropped 3 bases, with 9 bases sitting between them. The CDR3 is made up of 13 amino acids. DNA for the CDR3: TGTGCCAGCAGCGAGCCGATGACAGATACGCAGTATTTT. Translated: CASSEPMTDTQYF.

J is TRBJ2-7 and V is TRBV9, with 8 bases lining up with TRBD1. CDR1 is SGDLS and CDR2 is YYNGEE in the germline V gene. J lost 5 bases, V lost 4 bases, and 11 bases had no gene match. This CDR3 is 15 amino acids long. CDR3 in DNA: TGTGCCAGCAGCAGGCTGGGGCAGGGGGCTGACGAGCAGTACTTC. This encodes CASSRLGQGADEQYF.

V usage is TRBV7-2 and J usage is TRBJ2-7; D might be TRBD2 (6 bases). The V gene's germline CDR1 is SGHTA and CDR2 FQGNSA. The CDR3 contains 13 residues. Trimming removed 0 bases from V and 5 bases from J, with 8 bases in between. The CDR3 protein is CASSLAGGHEQYF. The CDR3 coding sequence is TGTGCCAGCAGCTTAGCGGGAGGACACGAGCAGTACTTC.

CDR3 sequence (DNA): TGTGCCAGCAGTTACTCCAAAGAAGGGACTAGCGGGGGGGCGTCCTACAATGAGCAGTTCTTC. Protein: CASSYSKEGTSGGASYNEQFF. The chain uses TRBV6-2 or TRBV6-3 and TRBJ2-1, with 16 positions matching TRBD2. The CDR3 runs 21 residues. J lost 1 base, V lost 0 bases, and 9 bases had no gene match. Germline V lookup: CDR1 MNHEY, CDR2 SVGEGT.

This CDR3 is CASSMQTGWSYGYTF. The CDR3 DNA reads TGTGCCAGTAGTATGCAAACAGGGTGGAGCTATGGCTACACCTTC. The rearrangement joins TRBV19 to TRBJ1-2; D perhaps matches TRBD1 (6 bases). The germline V gene has CDR1 LNHDA and CDR2 SQIVND (reference sequence). The CDR3 contains 15 residues. The V end lost 3 bases, the J end lost 4 bases, and 15 bases lay between the germline ends.

This chain joins TRBV7-2 and TRBJ2-3, with 8 bases matching TRBD2. V trimming: 3 bases; J trimming: 3 bases; junction bases outside the gene matches: 8. CDR3 length: 16 amino acids. Germline lookup yields CDR1 SGHTA and CDR2 FQGNSA. CDR3 protein: CASSLGSGSRTDTQYF. CDR3 in DNA: TGTGCCAGCAGCTTGGGGAGCGGGAGTAGGACAGATACGCAGTATTTT.

The chain employs TRBV30 and TRBJ1-5, with 7 bases matching TRBD1. This CDR3 comprises 14 residues. Unmatched junction bases numbered 5, after V lost 4 bases and J lost 2 bases. Germline CDR1 GTSNPN, CDR2 SVGIG (reference sequence). This CDR3 reads CAWTPGTGNQPQHF. CDR3 in DNA: TGTGCCTGGACTCCCGGGACAGGCAATCAGCCCCAGCATTTT. Complete variable domain (other parts from reference TRBV30 and TRBJ1-5): SQTIHQWPATLVQPVGSPLSLECTVEGTSNPNLYWYRQAAGRGLQLLFYSVGIGQISSEVPQNLSASRPQDRQFILSSKKLLLSDSGFYLCAWTPGTGNQPQHFGDGTRLSIL.

V gene TRBV28 combines with J gene TRBJ1-1; D uncertain. V dropped 3 bases and J dropped 0 bases, with 2 bases sitting between them. This CDR3 is 12 amino acids long. The germline V gene encodes CDR1 MDHEN and CDR2 SYDVKM. The CDR3, as DNA: TGTGCCAGCAGTTTGTTGAACACTGAAGCTTTCTTT. Translating it yields CASSLLNTEAFF.

The chain joins TRBV7-3 to TRBJ2-3; perhaps TRBD2 as D (5 bases). Trimming cost V 5 bases and J 2 bases, with 11 bases left between them. Germline CDR1 reads SGHTA; CDR2 reads FQGTGA. The CDR3 covers 14 residues. The CDR3 DNA sequence: TGTGCCAGCAGCCCGGACTCAATCACAGATACGCAGTATTTT. It yields the protein CASSPDSITDTQYF.

J is TRBJ2-5 and V is TRBV11-1, with TRBD2 as a possible D gene (5 bases). There are 15 residues in the CDR3. V was cut by 4 bases and J by 4 bases, with 16 bases left in between. CDR1 SGHAT and CDR2 FQDESV come from the germline V gene (reference sequence). CDR3 residues: CASSSEGSSRETQYF. CDR3 nucleotides: TGTGCCAGCAGCTCCGAGGGTTCTAGCAGAGAGACCCAGTACTTC. The full variable domain, in which reference TRBV11-1 and TRBJ2-5 provide the parts outside the CDR3, is EAEVAQSPRYKITEKSQAVAFWCDPISGHATLYWYRQILGQGPELLVQFQDESVVDDSQLPKDRFSAERLKGVDSTLKIQPAELGDSAMYLCASSSEGSSRETQYFGPGTRLLVL.

The rearrangement uses TRBV7-8 and TRBJ1-6; the D gene is possibly TRBD1 (5 bases). Between the trimmed V and J ends, which lost 1 base and 6 bases, there was a span of 16 bases. The V gene's germline CDR1 is SGHVS and CDR2 FQNEAQ. The CDR3 contains 17 residues. The CDR3 sequence is CASSLVFGGIGNSPLHF. In DNA, the CDR3 is TGTGCCAGCAGCTTAGTATTTGGGGGGATCGGTAATTCACCCCTCCACTTT.

The chain carries TRBV6-5 and TRBJ1-4, with TRBD1 as a possible D gene (5 bases). Germline CDR1 MNHEY, CDR2 SVGAGI. V dropped 2 bases and J dropped 8 bases, with 18 bases sitting between them. This CDR3 has 16 residues. CDR3 protein: CASSYGGTLNYEKLFF. The CDR3 coding sequence is TGTGCCAGCAGTTACGGTGGGACTCTAAACTACGAAAAACTGTTTTTT.

The chain has TRBV7-2 and TRBJ2-5; no firm D call. Per the germline V gene, CDR1 is SGHTA and CDR2 is FQGNSA. V was trimmed by 0 bases and J by 7 bases, leaving 12 bases between them. The length of the CDR3 is 14 residues. CDR3 protein: CASSLALGTGTQYF. The CDR3 coding sequence is TGTGCCAGCAGCTTAGCGCTGGGAACCGGGACCCAGTACTTC.

V usage is TRBV7-8 and J usage is TRBJ1-2; D is perhaps TRBD1 (5 bases). This CDR3 spans 16 amino acids. Germline V CDR1 and CDR2: SGHVS, FQNEAQ. V shed 2 bases and J shed 4 bases, with 17 bases lying between them. The CDR3 DNA reads as TGTGCCAGCAGCTTAAGTAGCGGAACAGGAGGCTATGGCTACACCTTC. It codes for CASSLSSGTGGYGYTF.